Listed here are 22 T cell receptor beta chains from one sample, sequenced in a study of Graves' ophthalmopathy and Graves' hyperthyroidism. RNA served as the template for amplifying TCR beta CDR3 regions. RT-PCR in the first round used HTBI primers; a second-round multiplex PCR followed. TCRdb called the multiplex PCR reads again in MiXCR, with one record for every CDR3 protein. The data show about 400,000 distinct CDR3 sequences, approximately 15% seen once. The sequenced sample was peripheral blood. The source is a woman younger than 30 with stable Graves' hyperthyroidism.

This clonotype was picked up many times. V is TRBV5-6 and J is TRBJ1-2; TRBD1 agrees at 7 bases. Germline values: CDR1 SGHDT, CDR2 YYEEEE. The CDR3 consists of 14 residues. V was pared by 6 bases and J by 4 bases, with 9 bases of the junction left unmatched. CDR3 sequence: CASTLRDRAYGYTF. The CDR3 nucleotides are TGTGCCAGCACCCTCCGGGACAGAGCCTATGGCTACACCTTC.

This clonotype has ten or more counts. J is TRBJ2-5 and V is TRBV7-9; the match to TRBD1 covers 8 bases. Trimming cost V 5 bases and J 5 bases; bases outside gene matches: 13. The V gene's germline CDR1 is SEHNR and CDR2 FQNEAQ (reference sequence). The CDR3 covers 16 residues. DNA of the CDR3: TGTGCCAGCAGCCAACAGACAGGGGCGCCGGGGGAGACCCAGTACTTC. Amino acid sequence: CASSQQTGAPGETQYF.

With regard to this clonotype: This may arise from a read error, as a much more abundant clone is one base away. The V call is TRBV6-5, the J call TRBJ2-4, with D possibly TRBD2 on 5 matching bases. Germline V CDR1 and CDR2: MNHEY, SVGAGI. This CDR3 region has 16 residues. This chain's CDR3 is CVSSYTERVAKNIQYF. DNA of the CDR3: TGTGTCAGCAGTTACACAGAGAGGGTGGCCAAAAACATTCAGTACTTC.

The sample holds many counts of this clonotype. The chain joins TRBV12-3 or TRBV12-4 to TRBJ2-7; the D gene is possibly TRBD1 (5 bases). The CDR3 has 15 amino acids. V lost 0 bases and J 5 bases, leaving 14 bases between the germline ends. The chain's CDR3 is CASSLAAGSFNEQYF. For the CDR3, the DNA is TGTGCCAGCAGTTTAGCGGCAGGGTCATTCAACGAGCAGTACTTC.

The table lists this clonotype with many counts. The chain uses TRBV2 and TRBJ2-2; D remains ambiguous. CDR1 and CDR2 (germline): SNHLY, FYNNEI. The CDR3 is 11 residues long. V gave up 7 bases and J gave up 5 bases, with 5 bases separating them. The CDR3 DNA reads as TGTGCCAGCATGGGGACCGGGGAGCTGTTTTTT. This encodes CASMGTGELFF.

This clonotype was counted ten times or more. The V gene is TRBV6-2 or TRBV6-3, the J gene TRBJ1-1; D is perhaps TRBD1 (6 bases). The CDR3 runs 15 residues. V lost 4 bases and J 5 bases, leaving 17 bases between the germline ends. Germline V gives CDR1 MNHEY, CDR2 SVGEGT. The CDR3: CASSFVSGARTEAFF. The CDR3 DNA is TGTGCCAGCAGTTTTGTCTCGGGGGCGAGGACTGAAGCTTTCTTT.

This clonotype came up many times. This chain uses TRBV4-1 with TRBJ1-2; 8 bases map to TRBD1. From germline, CDR1 is MGHRA and CDR2 YSYEKL. V was clipped by 3 bases and J by 4 bases; unmatched bases: 1. The length of the CDR3 is 13 residues. CDR3: CASSQTGAYGYTF. CDR3 coding DNA: TGCGCCAGCAGCCAGACAGGGGCCTATGGCTACACCTTC.

This clonotype came up many times. The chain links TRBV6-2 or TRBV6-3 to TRBJ2-5, with 7 bases aligning to TRBD1. CDR3 length equals 16 residues. V shed 1 base and J 5 bases; nucleotides not matched to a gene: 10. Germline V gene data show CDR1 as MNHEY and CDR2 as SVGEGT. The CDR3 nucleotides read TGTGCCAGCAGTTACTACCTCACAGGGGCTGGGGAGACCCAGTACTTC. The encoded protein is CASSYYLTGAGETQYF.

This clonotype was observed many times. The V gene is TRBV6-1, the J gene TRBJ1-2; D unclear. Per germline, CDR1 MNHNS and CDR2 SASEGT. This CDR3 has 15 residues. Trimming took off 6 bases at V and 4 bases at J, with 18 bases between the two ends. CDR3 residues: CASRQERANFYGYTF. CDR3 coding DNA: TGTGCCAGCAGACAAGAAAGGGCCAATTTCTATGGCTACACCTTC.

This clonotype was seen at least ten times. The chain uses TRBV12-3 or TRBV12-4 and TRBJ1-2, with D possibly matching TRBD1 (6 bases). The CDR3 has 16 residues. Trimming stripped 2 bases from V and 0 bases from J, with 13 bases between. CDR3 coding DNA: TGTGCCAGCAGTTTAAGGGGGAGGACCTCTAACTATGGCTACACCTTC. Residues: CASSLRGRTSNYGYTF.

This clonotype was recorded many times. This sequence joins TRBV4-1 and TRBJ1-1, with D perhaps TRBD1 (5 bases). Germline assignment: CDR1 MGHRA and CDR2 YSYEKL. The V end lost 4 bases, the J end lost 4 bases, and 16 bases lay between the germline ends. The CDR3 has 15 amino acids. The CDR3 protein is CASSPRGGMVTEAFF. The CDR3 coding sequence is TGCGCCAGCAGCCCAAGGGGAGGGATGGTCACTGAAGCTTTCTTT.

The chain is built from TRBV19 and TRBJ1-5; possibly TRBD1 for D (6 bases). In germline, CDR1 is LNHDA, CDR2 SQIVND (reference sequence). The CDR3 has 15 residues. V dropped 1 base and J dropped 7 bases, with 14 bases sitting between them. CDR3 sequence: CASSIVTGHRQPQHF. Written as DNA, the CDR3 is TGTGCCAGTAGTATAGTTACAGGGCATAGGCAGCCCCAGCATTTT.

The table lists this clonotype with many counts. This chain joins TRBV12-3 or TRBV12-4 and TRBJ1-6; TRBD1 is a possible D gene (6 bases). The CDR3 length is 16 residues. Trimming took off 1 base at V and 7 bases at J, with 14 bases between the two ends. The CDR3 protein is CASSLVAPGVNSPLHF. In DNA, the CDR3 is TGTGCCAGCAGTTTAGTAGCGCCAGGGGTGAATTCACCCCTCCACTTT.

This clonotype was seen at least ten times. The CDR3 DNA follows: TGTGCCAGCAGTGTTACTGCAGGGGGAAGAGAGGACACCATATATTTT. Protein product: CASSVTAGGREDTIYF. The chain carries TRBV6-1 and TRBJ1-3; 7 bases are shared with TRBD1. Trimming removed 4 bases from V and 8 bases from J; junction bases left unmatched: 14. Germline V gene data show CDR1 as MNHNS and CDR2 as SASEGT. This CDR3 contains 16 residues.

This clonotype was detected only a few times. V is TRBV12-3 or TRBV12-4 and J is TRBJ2-3, with D tentatively TRBD2 (5 bases). The CDR3 extends over 14 amino acids. V lost 2 bases and J lost 4, with 10 bases in between. The CDR3 here is CASSLNSRADTQYF. DNA of the CDR3: TGTGCCAGCAGTTTAAATTCGCGGGCAGATACGCAGTATTTT.

This clonotype turned up a few times. V usage is TRBV2 and J usage is TRBJ2-5; tentatively, D is TRBD2 (6 bases). The germline V gene encodes CDR1 SNHLY and CDR2 FYNNEI. Trimming shortened V by 7 bases and J by 5 bases, and 8 bases separated the two germline ends. This CDR3 has 11 residues. The DNA of the CDR3 is TGTGCCAGCACTCTAGCGGAGACCCAGTACTTC. Its translation is CASTLAETQYF.

This clonotype was seen repeatedly, ten times or more. V usage is TRBV20-1 and J usage is TRBJ1-5, with D possibly being TRBD1 (6 bases). The CDR3 has 13 amino acids. Germline-derived CDR1 and CDR2 are DFQATT and SNEGSKA (reference sequence). The germline V and J ends were trimmed by 4 bases and 0 bases, with 7 bases remaining between them. In DNA, the CDR3 is TGCAGTGCTACAGGGGATAGCAATCAGCCCCAGCATTTT. Its protein is CSATGDSNQPQHF.

This clonotype was counted ten times or more. The chain is built from TRBV12-5 and TRBJ1-5; D is unresolved. Germline V CDR1 and CDR2: LGHNT, FRNRAP. V shed 8 bases and J shed 5 bases, with 10 bases lying between them. The CDR3 spans 12 residues. CDR3 DNA: TGTGCTAGTTCCGGCGCCGATCAGCCCCAGCATTTT. Residues: CASSGADQPQHF.

This clonotype was seen many times. The CDR3 nucleotides are TGTGCCAGCAGTTTAATCCAGGGTAGCAATCAGCCCCAGCATTTT. Translation gives CASSLIQGSNQPQHF. The chain has TRBV28 and TRBJ1-5; D possibly corresponds to TRBD1 (5 bases). V was trimmed by 2 bases and J by 0 bases, leaving 8 bases between them. The CDR3 contains 15 residues. The germline V gene encodes CDR1 MDHEN and CDR2 SYDVKM. The whole variable domain, filled in from reference TRBV28 and TRBJ1-5, reads DVKVTQSSRYLVKRTGEKVFLECVQDMDHENMFWYRQDPGLGLRLIYFSYDVKMKEKGDIPEGYSVSREKKERFSLILESASTNQTSMYLCASSLIQGSNQPQHFGDGTRLSIL.

This clonotype came up many times. The chain combines TRBV6-1 with TRBJ2-2; 8 bases line up with TRBD2. Looked up from germline, CDR1 is MNHNS and CDR2 is SASEGT. The CDR3 spans 16 residues. J was trimmed by 0 bases and V by 7 bases; bases with no gene match: 7. CDR3: CASTRGAHANTGELFF. In DNA, the CDR3 is TGTGCCAGCACGCGGGGGGCTCACGCGAACACCGGGGAGCTGTTTTTT.

This clonotype was seen at least ten times. The chain has TRBV6-5 and TRBJ1-2; D possibly corresponds to TRBD1 (6 bases). The germline gives CDR1 MNHEY, CDR2 SVGAGI. This CDR3 region has 12 residues. Trimming cost V 2 bases and J 7 bases, with 8 bases left between them. In nucleotides, the CDR3 is TGTGCCAGCAGTTACCAGGGGTTTGGCTACACCTTC. It is translated as CASSYQGFGYTF.

This clonotype was counted many times. The chain carries TRBV27 and TRBJ1-2, with TRBD1 as a possible D gene (6 bases). Germline assignment: CDR1 MNHEY and CDR2 SMNVEV (reference sequence). The CDR3 is 15 residues long. Trimming stripped 6 bases from V and 2 bases from J, with 16 bases between. The CDR3 region has the DNA TGTGCCAGCAGAGGTTCAGGGGAGGCCAACTATGGCTACACCTTC. Protein sequence: CASRGSGEANYGYTF.